These 30 T cell receptor beta chains originate from one sample sequenced in a study of regulatory dendritic cells for organ transplantation. The data were produced by immunoSEQ multiplex PCR, yet TCRdb's version contains in-frame clones alone and is incomplete. The top ten hold less than 0.95% of the sample, which has 20,000 to 25,000 clones, 74% seen once. The sample consisted of memory CD4+ T cells from blood. The subset: CD45RO+ memory T cells. Receptor source: a human donor in good health.

V usage is TRBV19 and J usage is TRBJ1-2, with 8 bases matching TRBD1. The CDR3 totals 14 residues. V gave up 10 bases and J gave up 3 bases; unmatched junction bases: 10. CDR1 is LNHDA, CDR2 SQIVND, per germline (reference sequence). Here the CDR3 DNA reads TGTGCCACCGCACGGCAGGGGGCATACTATGGCTACACCTTC. It specifies CATARQGAYYGYTF.

The V call is TRBV5-5, the J call TRBJ2-7, with a possible D match to TRBD2 (7 bases). The CDR3 contains 14 residues. V was pared by 6 bases and J by 2 bases, with 15 bases between. Looked up from germline, CDR1 is SGHKS and CDR2 is YYEKEE (reference sequence). CDR3 region: CASTPNGGPYEQYF. The CDR3 nucleotides are TGTGCCAGCACCCCCAACGGGGGGCCCTACGAGCAGTACTTC. Looking up the rest from reference TRBV5-5 and TRBJ2-7 gives the full variable domain: DAGVTQSPTHLIKTRGQQVTLRCSPISGHKSVSWYQQVLGQGPQFIFQYYEKEERGRGNFPDRFSARQFPNYSSELNVNALLLGDSALYLCASTPNGGPYEQYFGPGTRLTVT.

The chain uses TRBV11-1 and TRBJ2-3, with D perhaps TRBD2 (5 bases). Germline CDR1 reads SGHAT; CDR2 reads FQDESV (reference sequence). The CDR3 is 15 amino acids. V was cut by 5 bases and J by 2 bases, with 14 bases left in between. This chain's CDR3 is CASSGGLGFTDTQYF. The CDR3 region has the DNA TGTGCCAGCAGCGGCGGACTCGGATTCACAGATACGCAGTATTTT.

This clone has only one observation. The chain carries TRBV4-3 and TRBJ2-2, with TRBD1 matching over 8 bases. This CDR3 has 16 amino acids. CDR1 and CDR2 from the germline V gene are LGHNA and YSLEER. V was pared by 3 bases and J by 5 bases, with 8 bases of the junction left unmatched. The CDR3 is CASSQDRQGWTGELFF. The CDR3 nucleotides are TGCGCCAGCAGCCAGGATAGACAGGGGTGGACCGGGGAGCTGTTTTTT.

The V and J genes are TRBV4-3 and TRBJ1-2; D gene uncertain. The V gene's germline CDR1 is LGHNA and CDR2 YSLEER. Trimming stripped 1 base from V and 3 bases from J, with 9 bases between. This CDR3 comprises 14 residues. The CDR3 here is CASSQAGKDYGYTF. The CDR3 DNA sequence: TGCGCCAGCAGCCAAGCAGGTAAAGACTATGGCTACACCTTC.

The chain employs TRBV9 and TRBJ1-2; the match to TRBD1 covers 8 bases. The junction had 5 bases not matched to a gene; V was cut back by 0 bases and J by 4 bases. This CDR3 is 15 amino acids long. CDR1 is SGDLS, CDR2 YYNGEE, per germline. The CDR3 protein is CASSVDGQGSYGYTF. Here the CDR3 DNA reads TGTGCCAGCAGCGTAGATGGACAGGGATCCTATGGCTACACCTTC.

The chain links TRBV5-4 to TRBJ2-3, with D possibly matching TRBD2 (6 bases). CDR1 is SGHNT and CDR2 is YYREEE in the germline V gene (reference sequence). This CDR3 spans 19 amino acids. The V gene lost 4 bases and the J gene lost 1 base, with 25 bases spanning the gap. The CDR3 loop reads CASSLERGGLGGGTDTQYF. CDR3 DNA: TGTGCCAGCAGCCTTGAAAGGGGCGGCCTCGGAGGGGGCACAGATACGCAGTATTTT. The whole variable domain, filled in from reference TRBV5-4 and TRBJ2-3, reads ETGVTQSPTHLIKTRGQQVTLRCSSQSGHNTVSWYQQALGQGPQFIFQYYREEENGRGNFPPRFSGLQFPNYSSELNVNALELDDSALYLCASSLERGGLGGGTDTQYFGPGTRLTVL.

The chain is built from TRBV5-1 and TRBJ2-5, with D perhaps TRBD1 (6 bases). The V end lost 3 bases, the J end lost 7 bases, and 16 bases lay between the germline ends. The CDR3 consists of 14 residues. Germline V CDR1 and CDR2: SGHRS, YFSETQ. The CDR3 DNA follows: TGCGCCAGCAGCTCGGGACAACCTGACAGGACCCAGTACTTC. It yields the protein CASSSGQPDRTQYF.

The V gene is TRBV28, the J gene TRBJ1-4; maybe TRBD1 (5 bases). The V end was cut by 3 bases, the J end by 5 bases, with 10 bases between. There are 14 residues in the CDR3. The V gene's germline CDR1 is MDHEN and CDR2 SYDVKM. CDR3 sequence reads: CASSLPGQNEKLFF. The CDR3 DNA sequence: TGTGCCAGCAGTTTGCCAGGGCAGAATGAAAAACTGTTTTTT.

This clone was observed once. The rearrangement joins TRBV5-1 to TRBJ2-1; 7 bases match TRBD1. CDR3 length: 15 amino acids. The trim removed 3 bases at V and 5 bases at J, leaving 8 bases unmatched. Germline loops: CDR1 SGHRS, CDR2 YFSETQ. The CDR3 region has the DNA TGCGCCAGCAGCTCCGAACAGGGGCCCCACAATGAGCAGTTCTTC. Translation gives CASSSEQGPHNEQFF.

Remarks on this clone: At the DNA level, this CDR3 is encoded by other sequences in the same sample as well. This chain joins TRBV4-3 and TRBJ2-3; TRBD1 aligns across 10 bases. V lost 1 base and J lost 8; bases outside the gene matches: 12. Germline V gene sequence: CDR1 LGHNA, CDR2 YSLEER. This CDR3 has 17 amino acids. The CDR3 reads CASSQGWTGGKSSTQYF. In DNA form, the CDR3 reads TGCGCCAGCAGCCAAGGGTGGACAGGGGGAAAGAGTTCTACGCAGTATTTT.

This chain connects TRBV5-5 to TRBJ1-4; D is unclear. This CDR3 region has 15 residues. The V gene lost 5 bases and the J gene lost 4 bases, with 15 bases spanning the gap. Germline V gives CDR1 SGHKS, CDR2 YYEKEE (reference sequence). The CDR3 sequence: CASRWEPEVNEKLFF. In nucleotides, the CDR3 is TGTGCCAGCAGGTGGGAGCCGGAGGTTAATGAAAAACTGTTTTTT.

The CDR3 sequence: CASSLGGYRQFF. The CDR3 DNA reads as TGTGCCAGCAGCTTAGGGGGTTATCGACAGTTCTTC. V usage is TRBV5-6 and J usage is TRBJ2-1; tentative D call: TRBD1 (6 bases). This CDR3 spans 12 amino acids. Between the trimmed V and J ends, which lost 2 bases and 13 bases, there was a span of 13 bases. Germline loops: CDR1 SGHDT, CDR2 YYEEEE.

The DNA of the CDR3 is TGTGCCATCAGTGAGTCCTGGGCTAGCGGGGGGGCTTCAGATACGCAGTATTTT. It encodes CAISESWASGGASDTQYF. This chain joins TRBV10-3 and TRBJ2-3; 12 bases fit TRBD2. CDR1 and CDR2 from the germline V gene are ENHRY and SYGVKD. The V gene end was trimmed by 0 bases and the J gene end by 4 bases; junction bases not matched to a gene: 8. This CDR3 has 18 amino acids.

This chain connects TRBV6-1 to TRBJ2-2, with TRBD2 matching over 12 bases. The CDR3 spans 17 residues. CDR1 and CDR2 from the germline V gene are MNHNS and SASEGT. Trimming removed 3 bases from V and 5 bases from J; junction bases left unmatched: 7. The CDR3: CASSDLLAGGRTGELFF. CDR3 nucleotide sequence: TGTGCCAGCAGTGATCTACTAGCGGGGGGACGTACCGGGGAGCTGTTTTTT.

V and J are TRBV25-1 and TRBJ2-3; TRBD1 aligns across 7 bases. CDR1 is MGHDK, CDR2 SYGVNS, per germline. V shed 5 bases and J 0 bases; nucleotides not matched to a gene: 5. The CDR3 loop spans 15 amino acids. CDR3 region: CASSSTGVSTDTQYF. For the CDR3, the DNA is TGTGCCAGCAGTTCAACAGGGGTCAGCACAGATACGCAGTATTTT.

This chain connects TRBV18 to TRBJ1-2, with TRBD1 identical over 11 bases. The germline CDR1 and CDR2 sequences are KGHSH and LQKENI. The CDR3 runs 12 residues. V lost 6 bases and J lost 13; bases outside the gene matches: 7. The chain's CDR3 is CASSRTGGVSTF. The CDR3 bases are TGTGCCAGCTCGCGGACAGGGGGCGTCAGCACCTTC.

This clone was found a few times. The V gene is TRBV9, the J gene TRBJ1-2; 7 bases fit TRBD1. CDR1 and CDR2 from the germline V gene are SGDLS and YYNGEE. The junction had 8 bases not matched to a gene; V was cut back by 6 bases and J by 6 bases. The CDR3 totals 13 residues. CDR3: CASTSTGRNGYTF. The CDR3 nucleotides read TGTGCCAGCACCTCGACAGGGAGAAATGGCTACACCTTC.

The gene calls are TRBV5-1 and TRBJ2-7; TRBD1 matches 10 bases. Germline CDR1 is SGHRS and CDR2 is YFSETQ. The CDR3 runs to 14 residues. Losses at the gene ends were 4 bases for V and 6 bases for J; bases not matched to a gene: 7. In nucleotides, the CDR3 is TGCGCCAGCAGCGGCGGGACAGGGGCTAGCGAGCAGTACTTC. Translating gives CASSGGTGASEQYF. Based on the CDR3 plus reference TRBV5-1 and TRBJ2-7, the full variable domain is KAGVTQTPRYLIKTRGQQVTLSCSPISGHRSVSWYQQTPGQGLQFLFEYFSETQRNKGNFPGRFSGRQFSNSRSEMNVSTLELGDSALYLCASSGGTGASEQYFGPGTRLTVT.

The sample holds one count of this clone. This rearrangement joins TRBV11-3 to TRBJ2-5, with TRBD1 as a possible D gene (7 bases). Germline CDR1 SGHNT, CDR2 YENEEA. With 5 bases removed from V and 5 bases from J, the gap between germline ends came to 15 bases. This CDR3 is built from 14 residues. The DNA for the CDR3 is TGTGCCAGCAGCCGCGCAGGAGGGGGCGAGACCCAGTACTTC. It codes for CASSRAGGGETQYF.

This clone came up a few times. The rearrangement joins TRBV10-3 to TRBJ2-7; 7 bases match TRBD2. The germline CDR1 and CDR2 sequences are ENHRY and SYGVKD. The CDR3 is made up of 15 amino acids. The ends lost 3 bases at V and 1 base at J; junction bases unmatched: 6. The CDR3: CAISDGGRDSYEQYF. The CDR3 nucleotides read TGTGCCATCAGTGATGGAGGGAGGGATTCCTACGAGCAGTACTTC.

The chain carries TRBV2 and TRBJ2-1; 11 bases line up with TRBD2. This CDR3 has 15 residues. The J segment lost 1 base and the V segment lost 4 bases, leaving 0 bases of the junction unmatched. CDR1 SNHLY and CDR2 FYNNEI come from the germline V gene. CDR3: CASSGTSGSYNEQFF. The CDR3 nucleotides read TGTGCCAGCAGTGGGACTAGCGGGTCCTACAATGAGCAGTTCTTC.

This chain uses TRBV7-2 with TRBJ2-5; TRBD1 matches 9 bases. V was pared by 4 bases and J by 1 base, with 7 bases of the junction left unmatched. CDR3 length: 16 amino acids. Germline lookup yields CDR1 SGHTA and CDR2 FQGNSA. The CDR3: CASSSLGQGGQETQYF. The DNA of the CDR3 is TGTGCCAGCAGCTCATTGGGACAGGGTGGCCAAGAGACCCAGTACTTC.

The chain links TRBV5-1 to TRBJ2-1; D is perhaps TRBD2 (5 bases). The V end was cut by 4 bases, the J end by 3 bases, with 14 bases between. Germline CDR1 is SGHRS and CDR2 is YFSETQ. The CDR3 length is 15 residues. In nucleotides, the CDR3 is TGCGCCAGCAGCGTGGACTCCCAATACTACAATGAGCAGTTCTTC. Amino acids: CASSVDSQYYNEQFF.

The chain joins TRBV7-3 to TRBJ2-7; 8 positions match TRBD2. CDR3 length: 16 residues. With 1 base clipped from V and 6 bases from J, the junction kept 11 bases outside the gene matches. The germline CDR1 and CDR2 sequences are SGHTA and FQGTGA. In DNA, the CDR3 is TGTGCCAGCAGCTTAATGGGGGGCGGGGGGCCGATCGAGCAGTACTTC. Amino acids: CASSLMGGGGPIEQYF.

This clone showed up just once. The V and J genes are TRBV5-1 and TRBJ1-5; 8 bases are shared with TRBD1. This CDR3 has 14 amino acids. After removal of 4 bases from V and 6 bases from J, the junction contained 6 bases not matched to a gene. CDR1 and CDR2 from the germline V gene are SGHRS and YFSETQ. CDR3 region: CASSVTGEGQPQHF. In DNA form, the CDR3 reads TGCGCCAGCAGCGTGACAGGGGAAGGTCAGCCCCAGCATTTT. The full variable domain, with the rest looked up from reference TRBV5-1 and TRBJ1-5, is KAGVTQTPRYLIKTRGQQVTLSCSPISGHRSVSWYQQTPGQGLQFLFEYFSETQRNKGNFPGRFSGRQFSNSRSEMNVSTLELGDSALYLCASSVTGEGQPQHFGDGTRLSIL.

The J gene is TRBJ2-5, the V gene TRBV7-2; 7 bases line up with TRBD2. The CDR3 has 15 amino acids. V trimming: 4 bases; J trimming: 3 bases; junction bases outside the gene matches: 8. Looked up from germline, CDR1 is SGHTA and CDR2 is FQGNSA. Here the CDR3 reads CASSSSAGDEETQYF. CDR3 nucleotides: TGTGCCAGCAGCTCTAGCGCGGGGGATGAAGAGACCCAGTACTTC.

The chain is built from TRBV11-2 and TRBJ1-1; TRBD1 aligns across 7 bases. This CDR3 has 13 residues. The J segment lost 5 bases and the V segment lost 5 bases, leaving 5 bases of the junction unmatched. Germline assignment: CDR1 SGHAT and CDR2 FQNNGV. The CDR3 region is CASSPTTGTEAFF. CDR3 DNA sequence: TGTGCCAGCAGCCCTACGACAGGGACTGAAGCTTTCTTT. The full variable domain, rest sourced from reference TRBV11-2 and TRBJ1-1, is EAGVAQSPRYKIIEKRQSVAFWCNPISGHATLYWYQQILGQGPKLLIQFQNNGVVDDSQLPKDRFSAERLKGVDSTLKIQPAKLEDSAVYLCASSPTTGTEAFFGQGTRLTVV.

This chain links TRBV6-5 with TRBJ2-7, with D tentatively TRBD1 (5 bases). CDR1 MNHEY and CDR2 SVGAGI come from the germline V gene. V lost 0 bases to trimming and J lost 3 bases, with 9 bases between them. The CDR3 has 14 residues. CDR3 sequence reads: CASSYSQGSYEQYF. The DNA for the CDR3 is TGTGCCAGCAGTTACTCCCAGGGCAGCTACGAGCAGTACTTC.

CDR3 sequence reads: CASSYDDRGKYDTQYF. CDR3 nucleotide sequence: TGTGCCAGCAGTTACGACGACAGGGGAAAGTATGATACGCAGTATTTT. The genes are TRBV6-5 and TRBJ2-3; TRBD1 matches at 8 bases. V was pared by 2 bases and J by 6 bases, with 10 bases of the junction left unmatched. The length of the CDR3 is 16 residues. Looked up from germline, CDR1 is MNHEY and CDR2 is SVGAGI.